The present TCR beta chain was sequenced within a study of human T cells and chemical hapten exposure. Study-wide background: Small discrepancies in pooled library volume mainly accounted for the varying TCR yields per sample. Broader study findings: TCRs at high frequency, those above 1 in 1000, did not change with DPC sensitization.

V lost 0 bases and J lost 2; bases outside the gene matches: 10. In germline, CDR1 is SGHVS, CDR2 FNYEAQ. This CDR3 spans 18 amino acids. The time point is: healthy volunteer bleed at 6 weeks. Unfractionated whole blood yielded total RNA. As regards this clonotype: Its antigen is not identified.

As processed by the authors: The number of TCRs in each sample had a median of approximately 95,000 and spanned about 20,000 to 700,000. TCRdb redid the calling of the RACE reads with MiXCR, one entry per CDR3 protein. Clone size and V and J calls follow TCRdb, not the original study. Of approximately 84,000 distinct CDR3 sequences in the sample, approximately 8.6% were seen once. The chain joins TRBV7-6 to TRBJ1-3, with 7 bases matching TRBD1. Sequenced: whole blood. The origin of this receptor is a male donor in good health. Some clones in this sample may be carry-over from other donors' samples. CDR3 bases: TGTGCCAGCAGCTTAGCCCCGCCCGGACAGGCAGCTGGAAACACCATATATTTT. Translated: CASSLAPPGQAAGNTIYF.